A selection of T cell receptor beta chains follows, all from one sample in a study of read filtering for tumor transcriptome and immune sequencing. TCRdb recomputed calls from the reads with MiXCR, one row per CDR3 protein. The top ten clones hold around 35% of a sample with some 41,000 distinct CDR3 sequences, about an eighth of them seen once. Source material: a population of CD138-negative cells sorted from bone marrow. The receptors here all came from a donor aged 40 or older with multiple myeloma. The CDR3 runs from the conserved cysteine through the conserved F or W. Fields, in order: D gene, clone size, V gene, J gene, CDR3 protein, CDR3 DNA. A D gene is named only where the DNA matches it firmly. Not all rows give a size; the values are once, few, many and, for expanded clones, a class.

.	.	TRBV5-1	TRBJ1-1	CASSLGDDREAFF	TGCGCCAGCAGCTTGGGGGATGACCGAGAAGCTTTCTTT
TRBD2	many	TRBV5-1	TRBJ2-3	CASSLAGGDTQYF	TGCGCCAGCAGCTTAGCGGGGGGAGATACGCAGTATTTT
.	many	TRBV18	TRBJ1-3	CASSRPGAQGNTIYF	TGTGCCAGCTCACGCCCGGGGGCGCAAGGAAACACCATATATTTT
.	many	TRBV11-1	TRBJ2-3	CASSRGSTSTDTQYF	TGTGCCAGCAGCCGCGGGTCCACTAGCACAGATACGCAGTATTTT
TRBD1	many	TRBV20-1	TRBJ2-7	CSAQAPVGTGTYEQYF	TGCAGTGCTCAGGCGCCGGTAGGGACAGGTACCTACGAGCAGTACTTC
.	many	TRBV28	TRBJ1-5	CASSSTGGIYQPQHF	TGTGCCAGCAGTAGTACCGGGGGAATCTATCAGCCCCAGCATTTT
.	medium-sized	TRBV20-1	TRBJ2-1	CSSYGGNEQFF	TGCAGCAGCTATGGGGGGAATGAGCAGTTCTTC
.	many	TRBV7-2	TRBJ1-6	CASSLVGQGSPLHF	TGTGCCAGCAGCTTAGTTGGGCAGGGCTCACCCCTCCACTTT
.	few	TRBV6-1	TRBJ2-2	CASSRQGLNTGELFF	TGTGCCAGCAGCAGGCAGGGACTGAACACCGGGGAGCTGTTTTTT
.	many	TRBV5-1	TRBJ2-1	CASSLEGGPTDEQFF	TGCGCCAGCAGCTTGGAGGGTGGACCGACGGATGAGCAGTTCTTC
TRBD1	many	TRBV10-3	TRBJ1-5	CAISELDREISGTQPQHF	TGTGCCATCAGTGAGCTGGACAGGGAAATTTCAGGAACTCAGCCCCAGCATTTT
.	many	TRBV11-2	TRBJ2-7	CASSLETVSYEQYF	TGTGCCAGCAGCTTAGAGACAGTATCCTACGAGCAGTACTTC
TRBD1	many	TRBV11-2	TRBJ2-3	CASSLMGTGGKGTQYF	TGTGCCAGCAGCTTAATGGGGACAGGGGGCAAAGGTACGCAGTATTTT
.	many	TRBV4-2	TRBJ2-7	CASSQDGVTYEQYF	TGTGCCAGCAGCCAAGACGGGGTAACCTACGAGCAGTACTTC
TRBD1	many	TRBV20-1	TRBJ1-2	CSGLSTGSTSGTF	TGCAGCGGACTCTCGACAGGGTCGACTTCTGGCACCTTC
.	many	TRBV11-2	TRBJ2-3	CASSLDQGDTQYF	TGTGCCAGCAGCTTAGATCAAGGGGATACGCAGTATTTT